Below are 18 T cell receptor beta chains sequenced from a single sample in a study of T cell responses to AZD1222 COVID-19 vaccine. Libraries were prepared by immunoSEQ multiplex PCR; TCRdb keeps only in-frame clonotypes and omits some of them. The sample shows around 160,000 clones, 91% of them seen only once. The sample here was peripheral blood, taken 28 days after the second AZD1222 dose. These receptors all stem from an adult who received the AZD1222 COVID-19 vaccine.

This clone was counted once. The chain links TRBV2 to TRBJ2-1; no definite D call. CDR3 length: 17 residues. The germline V gene encodes CDR1 SNHLY and CDR2 FYNNEI. V was clipped by 1 base and J by 2 bases, with 15 bases between them. Here the CDR3 reads CASSEVASPVAYNEQFF. The DNA for the CDR3 is TGTGCCAGCAGTGAAGTGGCCTCTCCGGTCGCCTACAATGAGCAGTTCTTC.

In its sample, this clone was seen once. CDR3 in amino acids: CASSQGGDPYNEQFF. CDR3 sequence (DNA): TGTGCCAGCAGTCAGGGGGGCGATCCCTACAATGAGCAGTTCTTC. V and J are TRBV6-5 and TRBJ2-1, with a tentative D call TRBD1 (7 bases). The germline gives CDR1 MNHEY, CDR2 SVGAGI. CDR3 length: 15 residues. Trimming cost V 5 bases and J 2 bases, with 13 bases left between them.

The chain links TRBV27 to TRBJ1-5; the match to TRBD1 covers 8 bases. The CDR3 totals 14 residues. The trim removed 5 bases at V and 6 bases at J, leaving 6 bases unmatched. From germline, CDR1 is MNHEY and CDR2 SMNVEV (reference sequence). CDR3 nucleotides: TGTGCCAGCAGTCCTTTACAGGGGGGTCAGCCCCAGCATTTT. As protein: CASSPLQGGQPQHF.

The chain has TRBV11-3 and TRBJ2-2; 8 bases fit TRBD2. The CDR3 has 16 residues. Germline V gene lookup returns CDR1 SGHNT and CDR2 YENEEA. Germline trimming cut 5 bases from V and 0 bases from J; bases unmatched to any gene: 5. CDR3 nucleotides: TGTGCCAGCAGCACTCCACTAGCGGCGAACACCGGGGAGCTGTTTTTT. It translates to CASSTPLAANTGELFF.

The V call is TRBV28, the J call TRBJ1-6; D gene ambiguous. CDR3 length: 12 residues. CDR1 MDHEN and CDR2 SYDVKM come from the germline V gene. V dropped 3 bases and J dropped 7 bases, with 4 bases sitting between them. CDR3 protein: CASSFRNSPLHF. CDR3 bases: TGTGCCAGCAGTTTCCGGAATTCACCCCTCCACTTT. The full variable domain, in which reference TRBV28 and TRBJ1-6 provide the parts outside the CDR3, is DVKVTQSSRYLVKRTGEKVFLECVQDMDHENMFWYRQDPGLGLRLIYFSYDVKMKEKGDIPEGYSVSREKKERFSLILESASTNQTSMYLCASSFRNSPLHFGNGTRLTVT.

The V and J genes are TRBV7-9 and TRBJ2-7; D is unclear. V lost 1 base to trimming and J lost 2 bases, with 12 bases between them. The germline V gene has CDR1 SEHNR and CDR2 FQNEAQ (reference sequence). The CDR3 loop spans 15 amino acids. CDR3 DNA: TGTGCCAGCAGCTTAGGGGTGCCTAGAGCCTACGAGCAGTACTTC. It encodes CASSLGVPRAYEQYF.

The CDR3 DNA reads as TGTGCCAGCAGCTCCCGCATAAATCAGCCCCAGCATTTT. Amino acids: CASSSRINQPQHF. The chain employs TRBV7-6 and TRBJ1-5, with no clear D. In germline, CDR1 is SGHVS, CDR2 FNYEAQ. V was shortened by 4 bases and J by 4 bases, with 8 bases between the two germline ends. The CDR3 has 13 residues.

The chain carries TRBV6-5 and TRBJ1-2, with 7 bases aligning to TRBD1. Trimming at V came to 4 bases and at J to 4 bases, leaving 6 bases not matched to a gene. This CDR3 region has 14 residues. Germline assignment: CDR1 MNHEY and CDR2 SVGAGI. In DNA form, the CDR3 reads TGTGCCAGCAGTTCAATCGGGACAGCCTATGGCTACACCTTC. This encodes CASSSIGTAYGYTF.

V and J are TRBV5-1 and TRBJ1-6, with D maybe TRBD1 (5 bases). The CDR3 spans 12 residues. V was shortened by 5 bases and J by 11 bases, with 11 bases between the two germline ends. Looked up from germline, CDR1 is SGHRS and CDR2 is YFSETQ. The CDR3 protein is CASSGVGAPLHF. The CDR3 region has the DNA TGCGCCAGCAGTGGGGTAGGGGCACCCCTCCACTTT.

The chain is built from TRBV4-2 and TRBJ1-3; D remains unclear. V shed 4 bases and J shed 4 bases, with 5 bases lying between them. CDR3 length: 12 amino acids. CDR1 is LGHNA, CDR2 YNFKEQ, per germline. The CDR3 DNA is TGTGCCAGCAGCCCCCTGGGAAACACCATATATTTT. It is translated as CASSPLGNTIYF.

The chain links TRBV2 to TRBJ1-4; TRBD1 matches at 7 bases. V was pared by 6 bases and J by 4 bases, with 5 bases of the junction left unmatched. This CDR3 spans 14 amino acids. CDR1 and CDR2 from the germline V gene are SNHLY and FYNNEI. CDR3 region: CASSGQVRNEKLFF. CDR3 coding DNA: TGTGCCAGCAGCGGACAGGTCCGTAATGAAAAACTGTTTTTT.

The chain is built from TRBV3-1 (or the pseudogene TRBV3-2) and TRBJ2-2, with TRBD2 matching 12 bases. V lost 1 base to trimming and J lost 6 bases; unmatched junction nucleotides: 3. Germline V lookup: CDR1 LGHDT, CDR2 YNNKEL (reference sequence). This CDR3 has 16 residues. CDR3 loop: CASSQASGRGPGELFF. The CDR3 nucleotides read TGTGCCAGCAGCCAAGCTAGCGGGAGGGGCCCCGGGGAGCTGTTTTTT.

V gene TRBV6-5 combines with J gene TRBJ1-2; 12 nucleotides match TRBD1. From germline, CDR1 is MNHEY and CDR2 SVGAGI. The CDR3 sequence is 15 residues long. V lost 2 bases to trimming and J lost 6 bases; unmatched junction nucleotides: 4. CDR3 DNA sequence: TGTGCCAGCAGTTACCAGGGACAGGGGGCGAATGGCTACACCTTC. It specifies CASSYQGQGANGYTF.

This chain connects TRBV7-9 to TRBJ2-3; possible D gene TRBD2, 7 bases. The germline CDR1 and CDR2 sequences are SEHNR and FQNEAQ (reference sequence). With 2 bases removed from V and 2 bases from J, the gap between germline ends came to 17 bases. The CDR3 spans 17 residues. CDR3 protein: CASSLLAGAPSTDTQYF. The CDR3 coding sequence is TGTGCCAGCAGCTTATTGGCGGGGGCTCCCTCCACAGATACGCAGTATTTT.

The chain recombines TRBV5-1 with TRBJ1-1; D possibly corresponds to TRBD1 (6 bases). This CDR3 has 14 amino acids. Germline-derived CDR1 and CDR2 are SGHRS and YFSETQ. V was cut by 5 bases and J by 0 bases, with 11 bases left in between. CDR3 in DNA: TGCGCCAGCAGTGCGGACAGCCTGAACACTGAAGCTTTCTTT. This encodes CASSADSLNTEAFF.

The CDR3 here is CASSSQLNTEAFF. CDR3 sequence (DNA): TGTGCCAGTAGTAGCCAGCTGAACACTGAAGCTTTCTTT. The rearrangement uses TRBV19 and TRBJ1-1; no definite D call. CDR1 and CDR2 (germline): LNHDA, SQIVND (reference sequence). V shed 4 bases and J shed 0 bases, with 6 bases lying between them. The CDR3 totals 13 residues.

This chain uses TRBV30 with TRBJ1-1, with 7 bases aligning to TRBD1. Germline V gives CDR1 GTSNPN, CDR2 SVGIG (reference sequence). CDR3 length: 13 residues. Trimming cost V 6 bases and J 4 bases; bases outside gene matches: 8. The CDR3 sequence is CACRQGGGTEAFF. CDR3 bases: TGTGCCTGCCGACAGGGAGGTGGCACTGAAGCTTTCTTT. The complete variable domain, with remaining parts taken from reference TRBV30 and TRBJ1-1, reads SQTIHQWPATLVQPVGSPLSLECTVEGTSNPNLYWYRQAAGRGLQLLFYSVGIGQISSEVPQNLSASRPQDRQFILSSKKLLLSDSGFYLCACRQGGGTEAFFGQGTRLTVV.

With respect to this clone: In the same sample, other DNA sequences code for this CDR3. V usage is TRBV19 and J usage is TRBJ1-1; no definite D call. This CDR3 is 12 amino acids long. Trimming removed 4 bases at V and 4 bases at J, with 7 bases between. Germline-derived CDR1 and CDR2 are LNHDA and SQIVND (reference sequence). CDR3: CASSSRGTEAFF. Written as DNA, the CDR3 is TGTGCCAGTAGTAGTCGAGGCACTGAAGCTTTCTTT.